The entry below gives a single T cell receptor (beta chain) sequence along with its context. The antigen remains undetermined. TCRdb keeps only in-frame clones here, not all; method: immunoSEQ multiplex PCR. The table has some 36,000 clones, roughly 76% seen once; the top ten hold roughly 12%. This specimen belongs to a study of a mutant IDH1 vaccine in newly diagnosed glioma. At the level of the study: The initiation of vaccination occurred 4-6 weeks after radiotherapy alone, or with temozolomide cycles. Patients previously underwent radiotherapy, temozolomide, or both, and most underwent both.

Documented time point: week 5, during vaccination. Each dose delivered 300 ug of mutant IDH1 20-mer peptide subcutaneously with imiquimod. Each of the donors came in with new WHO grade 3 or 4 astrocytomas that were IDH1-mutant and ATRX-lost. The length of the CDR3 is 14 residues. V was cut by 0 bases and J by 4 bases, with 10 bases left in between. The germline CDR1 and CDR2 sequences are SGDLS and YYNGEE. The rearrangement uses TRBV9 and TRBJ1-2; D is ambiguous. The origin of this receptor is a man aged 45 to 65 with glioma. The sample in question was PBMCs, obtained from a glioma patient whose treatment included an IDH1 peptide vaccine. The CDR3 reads CASSVGGSSYGYTF. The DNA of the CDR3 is TGTGCCAGCAGCGTAGGTGGAAGCAGCTATGGCTACACCTTC.